This T cell receptor beta chain originates from a study of lymphopenia after photon versus proton radiotherapy. Losses at the gene ends were 1 base for V and 3 bases for J; bases not matched to a gene: 13. The CDR3 spans 18 residues. The V gene's germline CDR1 is SGHVS and CDR2 FQNEAQ. The protocol was immunoSEQ multiplex PCR, while the TCRdb copy is restricted to in-frame clones and leaves out a portion. The sample lists about 70,000 clones, under 95% occurring once. Worth noting for this clone: As yet, its antigen is unknown.

The study, taken as a whole, reports: In patients who died, overall survival fell as post-nadir TCR diversity dropped more.

Here the sequenced sample was peripheral blood, taken from a patient treated with photon-based radiotherapy. The chain carries TRBV7-8 and TRBJ1-1; 8 bases agree with TRBD1. The receptor's source is a woman between 35 and 50 years old with cholangiocarcinoma. CDR3 residues: CASSLVGQGLGKDTEAFF. The CDR3 DNA sequence: TGTGCCAGCAGCTTAGTTGGACAGGGATTGGGAAAAGACACTGAAGCTTTCTTT.